This TCR beta chain comes out of a study of tumor-infiltrating lymphocytes in localized non-small cell lung cancer. About the study: Some samples were collected after neoadjuvant chemotherapy; smokers, never-smokers and several histologies were included. Study-wide results and limits: No T-cell fraction difference was seen between IM1 and IM2 tumors. TCRbeta sequencing showed higher T cell infiltration in tumors than uninvolved lung. Not all patients were TCR sequenced, owing to tissue quantity.

TCRdb keeps only in-frame clones here, not all; method: immunoSEQ multiplex PCR. The sample holds about 10,000 clones, around 74% seen once. Per germline, CDR1 MDHEN and CDR2 SYDVKM. V lost 2 bases and J 7 bases, leaving 18 bases between the germline ends. The CDR3 is made up of 15 amino acids. This clone was observed a few times. As yet, its antigen is unknown. The V call is TRBV28, the J call TRBJ2-7; D is uncertain. The TCR originated in a human donor with non-small cell lung cancer. Sequenced material: uninvolved lung tissue not adjacent to the tumor. The CDR3 region has the DNA TGTGCCAGCAGTTTAAATAGGCCCCATACGGAGGAGCAGTACTTC. It encodes CASSLNRPHTEEQYF.